This TCR beta chain was sequenced during a study of T cells in Graves' hyperthyroidism and ophthalmopathy (dated by TCRdb to about 2019). With respect to the entire study: Peripheral blood was sampled at the time of initial diagnosis, prior to any treatment. A discovery cohort of 95 to 100 patients, roughly 45 with Graves' ophthalmopathy and about 58 with stable Graves' hyperthyroidism, was used to find distinguishing TCR V-J signatures. Whether ophthalmopathy could be predicted prospectively was tested in an independent validation cohort made up of roughly 19 hyperthyroidism patients plus 17 patients who later progressed to ophthalmopathy. The approximately 100 discovery patients were divided at random into training and test sets in a 7:3 ratio. In addition, the study compared T-cell repertoires in thyroid tissue and in blood from a handful of Graves' hyperthyroidism patients. Following sampling, methimazole starting at 30 mg daily was given to hyperthyroidism patients, and high-dose intravenous methylprednisolone was given to ophthalmopathy patients. The paper reports TCR Vbeta CDR3 sequencing of some 140 peripheral blood samples: over 40 ophthalmopathy, around 80 hyperthyroidism and around 17 progressor patients. What the research found in general, with its limitations: Most expanded thyroid clonotypes (frequency above 0.001) were also detected in blood, a finding suggesting that blood repertoires may reflect thyroid immune responses. A model built on a 13 V-J signature distinguished ophthalmopathy from stable hyperthyroidism, reaching 87.88% sensitivity and around 81% specificity in cross-validation and 80%/75% in testing. Sample size was not statistically predetermined, and blinding of investigators to group allocation was not performed. During validation, the model predicted progression to ophthalmopathy a median of approximately 6.5 months ahead of onset, with approximately 70% sensitivity and under 85% specificity.

Comments on this clonotype: What this receptor recognizes is not known. No base quality information exists; no much larger clone differs at one position.

Stable Graves' hyperthyroidism was defined as no progression to ophthalmopathy during 18 months of follow-up. Hyperthyroidism patients were newly diagnosed, with disease duration under 2 months, and aged 18 to 65 years. The study excluded patients with uncontrolled infections, other autoimmune diseases, pregnancy or lactation. Clinical symptoms, serum thyroxine and TRAb, thyroid ultrasound, and orbital computed tomography formed the basis for the diagnoses. PBMCs were isolated from 7.5 to 10 ml of fresh peripheral blood by Ficoll-Paque density gradient centrifugation. Total RNA was extracted with Trizol reagent, and quality was checked on an Agilent 2100 Bioanalyzer. The TCR beta CDR3 regions were amplified from the RNA transcripts. A first-round RT-PCR of the TCR CDR3 used the HTBI primer set with the Qiagen OneStep RT-PCR kit. Libraries were constructed in a second round of multiplex PCR, after which size selection and purification were carried out. Libraries were sequenced paired-end with 100 bp reads on an Illumina HiSeq2000. As for the authors' bioinformatics: SOAPnuke was used to process the raw data, throwing out any read that contained adapters or uncalled bases, had a mean Phred below 15, or lacked an exact constant-primer or identifier match. High-quality paired reads were merged with COPE v1.2.5, and unique nucleotide sequences were defined as clonotypes. MiTCR v1.1 was used to align the clonotypes against IMGT TRBV, TRBD and TRBJ reference segments. Analysis was restricted to V-J combinations with a frequency above 0.0001, which covered roughly 99% of repertoires. The TCS score was defined as the ratio of F50 (clonal expansion) to E x V (chaos), calculated using BLOSUM62-based TCRdist between CDR3 peptides within each V-J. Welch's t-statistics and random forest reduced 500 to 550 V-J features to around 14, which were used in a naive Bayes classifier (R e1071). The public reads were reprocessed in TCRdb via fastp at Q25 and MiXCR, keeping in-frame beta chains. Every distinct CDR3 protein forms one entry, paired with its most common genes and DNA. Clone size and V and J calls follow TCRdb, not the original study. Here the sample has about 420,000 distinct CDR3 sequences; approximately 14% occur a single time. The ten largest clones capture roughly 14% of the sample.

The TCR was taken from a woman aged 18-29 years with Graves' hyperthyroidism. The sample taken for sequencing was blood.

The sequence in DNA is TGTGCCAGCAGTTTAAGTATCGGGGCTGGAAACACCATATATTTT. It is translated as CASSLSIGAGNTIYF. The V and J segments used are TRBV12-3 or TRBV12-4 and TRBJ1-3; no D gene is confidently identified. The CDR3, cysteine through phenylalanine, is 15 amino acids long. Of the read, only the CDR3 DNA is kept; its 45 bases are in frame from base 1. Trimming takes 2 bases from V and 2 bases from J, and the germline ends sit 10 bases apart.